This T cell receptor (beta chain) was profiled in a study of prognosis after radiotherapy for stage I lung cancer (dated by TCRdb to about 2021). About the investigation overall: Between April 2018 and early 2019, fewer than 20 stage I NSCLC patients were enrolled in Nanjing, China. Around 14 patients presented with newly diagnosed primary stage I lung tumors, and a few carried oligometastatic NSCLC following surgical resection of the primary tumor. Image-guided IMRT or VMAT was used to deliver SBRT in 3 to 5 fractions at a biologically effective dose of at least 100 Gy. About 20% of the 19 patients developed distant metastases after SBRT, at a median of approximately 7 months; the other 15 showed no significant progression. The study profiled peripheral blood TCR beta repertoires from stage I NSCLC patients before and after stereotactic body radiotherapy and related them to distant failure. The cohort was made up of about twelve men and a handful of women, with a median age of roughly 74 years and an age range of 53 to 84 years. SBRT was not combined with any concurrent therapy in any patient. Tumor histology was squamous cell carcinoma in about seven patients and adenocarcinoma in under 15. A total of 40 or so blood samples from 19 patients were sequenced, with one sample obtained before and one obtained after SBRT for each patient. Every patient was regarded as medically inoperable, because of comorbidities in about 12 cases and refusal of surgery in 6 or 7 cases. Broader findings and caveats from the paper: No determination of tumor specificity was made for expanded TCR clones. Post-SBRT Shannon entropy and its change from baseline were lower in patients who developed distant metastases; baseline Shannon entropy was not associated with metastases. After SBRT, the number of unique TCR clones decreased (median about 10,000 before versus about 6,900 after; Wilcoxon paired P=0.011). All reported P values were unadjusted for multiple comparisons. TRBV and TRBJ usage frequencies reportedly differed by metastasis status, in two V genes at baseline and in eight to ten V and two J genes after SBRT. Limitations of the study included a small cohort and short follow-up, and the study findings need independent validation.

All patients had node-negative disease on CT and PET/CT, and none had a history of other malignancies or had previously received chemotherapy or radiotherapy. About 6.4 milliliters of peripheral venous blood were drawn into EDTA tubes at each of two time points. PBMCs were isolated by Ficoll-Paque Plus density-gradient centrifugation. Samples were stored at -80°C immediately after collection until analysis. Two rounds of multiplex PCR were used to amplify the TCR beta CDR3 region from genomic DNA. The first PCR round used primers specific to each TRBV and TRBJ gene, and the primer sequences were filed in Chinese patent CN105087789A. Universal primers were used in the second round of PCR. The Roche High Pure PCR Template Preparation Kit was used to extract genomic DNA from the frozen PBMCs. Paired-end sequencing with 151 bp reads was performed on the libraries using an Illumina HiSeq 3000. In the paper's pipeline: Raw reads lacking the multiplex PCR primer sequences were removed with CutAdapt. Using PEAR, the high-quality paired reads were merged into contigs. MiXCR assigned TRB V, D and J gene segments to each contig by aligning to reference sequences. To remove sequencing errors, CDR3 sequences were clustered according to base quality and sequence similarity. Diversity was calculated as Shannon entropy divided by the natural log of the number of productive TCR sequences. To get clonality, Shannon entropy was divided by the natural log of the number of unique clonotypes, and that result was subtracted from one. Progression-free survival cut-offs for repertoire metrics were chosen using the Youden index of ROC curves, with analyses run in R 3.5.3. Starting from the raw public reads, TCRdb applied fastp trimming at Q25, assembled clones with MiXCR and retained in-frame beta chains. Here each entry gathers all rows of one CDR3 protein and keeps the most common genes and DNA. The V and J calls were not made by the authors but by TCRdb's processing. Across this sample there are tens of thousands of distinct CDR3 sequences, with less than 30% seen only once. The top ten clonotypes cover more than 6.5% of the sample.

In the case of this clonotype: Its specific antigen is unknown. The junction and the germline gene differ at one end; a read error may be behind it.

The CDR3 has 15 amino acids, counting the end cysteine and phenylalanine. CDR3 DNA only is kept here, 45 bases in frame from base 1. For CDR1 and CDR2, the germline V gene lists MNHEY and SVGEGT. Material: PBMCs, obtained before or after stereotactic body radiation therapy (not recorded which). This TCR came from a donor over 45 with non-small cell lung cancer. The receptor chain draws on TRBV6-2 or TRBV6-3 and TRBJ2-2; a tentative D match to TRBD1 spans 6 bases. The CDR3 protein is CAINGAGANTGEPFF. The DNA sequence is TGTGCCATCAATGGGGCAGGGGCGAACACCGGGGAGCCGTTTTTT.